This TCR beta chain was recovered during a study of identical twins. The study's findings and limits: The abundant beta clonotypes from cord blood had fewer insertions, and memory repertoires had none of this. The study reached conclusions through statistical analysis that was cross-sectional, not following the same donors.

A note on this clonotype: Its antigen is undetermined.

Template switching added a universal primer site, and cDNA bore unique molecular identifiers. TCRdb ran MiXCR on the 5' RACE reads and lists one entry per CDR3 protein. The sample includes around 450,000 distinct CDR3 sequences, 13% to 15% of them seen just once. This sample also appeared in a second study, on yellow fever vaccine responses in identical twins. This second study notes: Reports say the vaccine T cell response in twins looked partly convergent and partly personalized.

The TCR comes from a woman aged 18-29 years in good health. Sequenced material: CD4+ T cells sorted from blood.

The CDR3 loop reads CSALTLDRRAFF. The DNA of the CDR3 is TGCAGTGCTCTAACCCTAGACAGAAGGGCTTTCTTT. This rearrangement joins TRBV20-1 to TRBJ1-1; D might be TRBD1 (5 bases). Germline assignment: CDR1 DFQATT and CDR2 SNEGSKA (reference sequence). The CDR3 has 12 amino acids. With 5 bases removed from V and 11 bases from J, the gap between germline ends came to 18 bases.